This TCR beta chain was observed in a study of Ad26.COV2.S vaccination and SARS-CoV-2 variants. Across the whole study: Participants got Ad26.COV2.S intramuscularly, once or twice 56 days apart.

V lost 3 bases and J lost 3, with 16 bases in between. Germline V gives CDR1 SGDLS, CDR2 YYNGEE. The CDR3 contains 15 residues. Treatment in this sample: about 20 received Ad26.COV2.S at low or high dose, single or two shots; about 5 received placebo; per-sample allocation not given. Sampling took place 63 days after the first vaccine or placebo injection. Boston supplied an adult donor aged 18-55 years. Repertoires were generated with immunoSEQ multiplex PCR, while TCRdb's copy carries only in-frame clones and drops some. The sample includes approximately 360,000 clones, 83% of them seen just once. This receptor was obtained from a person between 18 and 65 years old who received the Ad26.COV2.S COVID-19 vaccine or a placebo. The rearrangement uses TRBV9 and TRBJ2-7, with D perhaps TRBD2 (6 bases). Source: peripheral blood, taken in a trial of Ad26.COV2.S vaccine versus placebo. The CDR3 DNA sequence: TGTGCCAGCAGCGCCCGGTCGACTAGTAGCTACGAGCAGTACTTC. It codes for CASSARSTSSYEQYF. Full variable domain (remainder filled in from reference TRBV9 and TRBJ2-7): DSGVTQTPKHLITATGQRVTLRCSPRSGDLSVYWYQQSLDQGLQFLIQYYNGEERAKGNILERFSAQQFPDLHSELNLSSLELGDSALYFCASSARSTSSYEQYFGPGTRLTVT.